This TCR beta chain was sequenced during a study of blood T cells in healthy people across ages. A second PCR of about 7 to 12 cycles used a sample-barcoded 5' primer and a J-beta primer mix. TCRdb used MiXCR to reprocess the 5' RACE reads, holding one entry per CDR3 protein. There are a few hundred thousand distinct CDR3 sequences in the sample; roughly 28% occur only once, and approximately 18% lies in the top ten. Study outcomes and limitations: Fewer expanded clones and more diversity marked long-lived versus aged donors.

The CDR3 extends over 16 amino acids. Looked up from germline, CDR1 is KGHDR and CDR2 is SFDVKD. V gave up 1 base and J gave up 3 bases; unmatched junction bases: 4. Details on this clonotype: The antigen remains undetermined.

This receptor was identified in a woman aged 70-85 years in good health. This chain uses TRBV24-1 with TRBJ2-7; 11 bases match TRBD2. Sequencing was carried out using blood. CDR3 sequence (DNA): TGTGCCACCAGTGATTTCGGGACTAGCGGCCACTACGAGCAGTACTTC. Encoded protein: CATSDFGTSGHYEQYF.